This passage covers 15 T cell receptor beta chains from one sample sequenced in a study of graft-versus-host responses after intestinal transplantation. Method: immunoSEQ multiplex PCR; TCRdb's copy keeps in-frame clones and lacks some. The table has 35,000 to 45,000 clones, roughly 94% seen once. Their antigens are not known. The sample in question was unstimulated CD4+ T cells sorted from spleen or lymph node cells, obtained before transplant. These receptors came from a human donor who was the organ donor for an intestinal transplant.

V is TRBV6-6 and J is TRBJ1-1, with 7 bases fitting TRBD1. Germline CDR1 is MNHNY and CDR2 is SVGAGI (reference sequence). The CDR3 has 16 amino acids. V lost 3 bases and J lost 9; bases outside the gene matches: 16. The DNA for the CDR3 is TGTGCCAGCAGTTATGTACAGGGGACGGGTTTGAATAAAGCTTTCTTT. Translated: CASSYVQGTGLNKAFF.

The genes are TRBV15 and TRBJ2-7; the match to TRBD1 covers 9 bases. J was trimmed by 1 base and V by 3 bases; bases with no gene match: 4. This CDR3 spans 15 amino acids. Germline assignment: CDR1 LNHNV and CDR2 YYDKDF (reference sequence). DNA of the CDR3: TGTGCCACCAGCAGGCCGGGACAGGGATCCTACGAGCAGTACTTC. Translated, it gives CATSRPGQGSYEQYF.

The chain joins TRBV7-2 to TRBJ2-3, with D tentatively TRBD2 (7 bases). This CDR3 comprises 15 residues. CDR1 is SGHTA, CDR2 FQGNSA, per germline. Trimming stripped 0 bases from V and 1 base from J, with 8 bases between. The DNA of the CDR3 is TGTGCCAGCAGCTTAGCGGGGGGGCGCACAGATACGCAGTATTTT. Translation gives CASSLAGGRTDTQYF.

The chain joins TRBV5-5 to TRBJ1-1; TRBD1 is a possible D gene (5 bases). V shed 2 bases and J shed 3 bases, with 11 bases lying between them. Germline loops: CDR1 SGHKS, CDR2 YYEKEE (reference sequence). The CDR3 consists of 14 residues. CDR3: CASSFSDSYTEAFF. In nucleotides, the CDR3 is TGTGCCAGCAGCTTCTCTGACAGCTACACTGAAGCTTTCTTT.

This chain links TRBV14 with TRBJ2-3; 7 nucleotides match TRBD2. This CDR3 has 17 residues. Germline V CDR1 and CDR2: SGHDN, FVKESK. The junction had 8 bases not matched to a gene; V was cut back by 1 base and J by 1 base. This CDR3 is CASSQGALASGTDTQYF. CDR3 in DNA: TGTGCCAGCAGCCAAGGGGCACTAGCGTCGGGCACAGATACGCAGTATTTT.

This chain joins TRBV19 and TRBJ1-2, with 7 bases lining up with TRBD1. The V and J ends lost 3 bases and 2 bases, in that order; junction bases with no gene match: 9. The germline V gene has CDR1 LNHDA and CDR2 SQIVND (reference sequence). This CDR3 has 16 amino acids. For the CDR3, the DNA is TGTGCCAGTAGTATTTCCCGACAGGGTCCCAACTATGGCTACACCTTC. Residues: CASSISRQGPNYGYTF.

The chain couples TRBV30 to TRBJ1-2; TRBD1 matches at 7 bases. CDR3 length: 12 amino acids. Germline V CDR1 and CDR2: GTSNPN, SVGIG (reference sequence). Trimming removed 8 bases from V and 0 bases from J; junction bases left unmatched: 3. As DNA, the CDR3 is TGTGCCAGGACAGGCACTAACTATGGCTACACCTTC. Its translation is CARTGTNYGYTF.

DNA of the CDR3: TGTGCCAGCAGAATTACAGGGGCGCAAGGGACTGAAGCTTTCTTT. Residues: CASRITGAQGTEAFF. The chain has TRBV6-6 and TRBJ1-1; 7 bases align to TRBD1. CDR3 length: 15 residues. V lost 6 bases, J lost 5 bases, and 12 bases stayed unmatched. Per the germline V gene, CDR1 is MNHNY and CDR2 is SVGAGI (reference sequence).

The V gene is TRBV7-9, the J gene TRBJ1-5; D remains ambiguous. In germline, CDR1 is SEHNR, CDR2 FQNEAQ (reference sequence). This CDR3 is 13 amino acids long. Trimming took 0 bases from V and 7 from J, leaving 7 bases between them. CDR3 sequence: CASSLAIGQPQHF. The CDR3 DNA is TGTGCCAGCAGCTTAGCGATCGGACAGCCCCAGCATTTT.

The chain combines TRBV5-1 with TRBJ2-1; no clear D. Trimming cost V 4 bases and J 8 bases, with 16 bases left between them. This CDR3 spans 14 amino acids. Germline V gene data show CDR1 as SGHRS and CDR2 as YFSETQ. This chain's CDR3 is CASSRSEIGDEQFF. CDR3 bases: TGCGCCAGCAGCAGATCTGAAATAGGCGATGAGCAGTTCTTC.

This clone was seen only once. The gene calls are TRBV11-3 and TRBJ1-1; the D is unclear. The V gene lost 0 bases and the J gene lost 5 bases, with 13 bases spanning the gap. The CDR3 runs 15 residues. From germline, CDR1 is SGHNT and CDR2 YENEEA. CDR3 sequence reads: CASSLDMRMSTEAFF. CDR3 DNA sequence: TGTGCCAGCAGCTTAGATATGCGGATGTCGACTGAAGCTTTCTTT.

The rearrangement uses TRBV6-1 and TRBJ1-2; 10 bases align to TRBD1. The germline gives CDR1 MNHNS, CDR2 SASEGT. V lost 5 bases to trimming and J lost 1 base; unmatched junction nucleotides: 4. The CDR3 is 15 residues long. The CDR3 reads CASSKDRGGNYGYTF. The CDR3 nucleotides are TGTGCCAGCAGTAAGGACAGGGGGGGTAACTATGGCTACACCTTC.

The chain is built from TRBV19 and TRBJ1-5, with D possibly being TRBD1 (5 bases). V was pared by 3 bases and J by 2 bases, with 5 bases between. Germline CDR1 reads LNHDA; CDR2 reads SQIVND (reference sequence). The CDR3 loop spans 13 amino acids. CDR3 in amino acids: CASSMGGNQPQHF. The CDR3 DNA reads TGTGCCAGTAGTATGGGGGGCAATCAGCCCCAGCATTTT.

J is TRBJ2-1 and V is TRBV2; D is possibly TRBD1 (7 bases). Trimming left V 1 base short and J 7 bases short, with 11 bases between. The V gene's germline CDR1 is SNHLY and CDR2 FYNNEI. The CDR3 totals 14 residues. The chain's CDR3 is CASSEGQGGNEQFF. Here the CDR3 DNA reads TGTGCCAGCAGTGAAGGGCAGGGGGGAAATGAGCAGTTCTTC.

The CDR3 DNA sequence: TGTGCCAGTATCCGGACAGGGAGCTATGGCTACACCTTC. It encodes CASIRTGSYGYTF. The V gene is TRBV19, the J gene TRBJ1-2; the match to TRBD1 covers 8 bases. The CDR3 is made up of 13 amino acids. Germline CDR1 and CDR2: LNHDA and SQIVND (reference sequence). With V trimmed by 7 bases and J by 4 bases, 5 bases remained unmatched. Complete variable domain (other parts from reference TRBV19 and TRBJ1-2): DGGITQSPKYLFRKEGQNVTLSCEQNLNHDAMYWYRQDPGQGLRLIYYSQIVNDFQKGDIAEGYSVSREKKESFPLTVTSAQKNPTAFYLCASIRTGSYGYTFGSGTRLTVV.